The 14 T cell receptor beta chains presented below share a single source sample, sequenced in a study of T cells in Graves' hyperthyroidism and ophthalmopathy (dated 2019 in TCRdb). The library came from multiplex PCR. The reads were generated on an Illumina HiSeq 2000. TCR beta CDR3 regions were amplified from RNA transcripts. The TCR CDR3 was subjected to a first round of RT-PCR using the HTBI primer set and the Qiagen OneStep RT-PCR kit. The public reads were reanalyzed by TCRdb: fastp trimming at Q25, MiXCR alignment, in-frame beta chains only. Under each unique CDR3 protein, matching rows form one entry showing the most common genes and DNA. A total of around 300,000 distinct CDR3 sequences appear in this sample, over 11% of them only once. Of the sample, about 26% is held by the ten largest clones. Sequenced: blood. These TCRs come from a woman in her twenties or thirties with Graves' hyperthyroidism.

A few counts support this clonotype. CDR3 region: CSATSGLAGGQDTGELFF. The CDR3 DNA reads as TGCAGTGCTACCTCCGGACTAGCGGGAGGGCAGGACACCGGGGAGCTGTTTTTT. The gene calls are TRBV20-1 and TRBJ2-2; TRBD2 matches 15 bases. From germline, CDR1 is DFQATT and CDR2 SNEGSKA (reference sequence). Trimming cost V 4 bases and J 3 bases; bases outside gene matches: 9. This CDR3 is built from 18 residues.

This clonotype was observed at least ten times. The rearrangement uses TRBV28 and TRBJ2-3; TRBD2 agrees at 8 bases. V lost 5 bases to trimming and J lost 5 bases; unmatched junction nucleotides: 15. Germline V gives CDR1 MDHEN, CDR2 SYDVKM. This CDR3 contains 17 residues. CDR3 sequence reads: CASSAPSTSVDEDTQYF. Written as DNA, the CDR3 is TGTGCCAGCAGTGCCCCCTCGACTAGCGTTGACGAAGATACGCAGTATTTT.

This clonotype was recorded at least ten times. The chain is built from TRBV28 and TRBJ1-5, with D tentatively TRBD1 (5 bases). Germline CDR1 MDHEN, CDR2 SYDVKM. Trimming cost V 8 bases and J 1 base, with 12 bases left between them. There are 14 residues in the CDR3. As DNA, the CDR3 is TGTGCCAGCGACAGCCCCGGGAGCAATCAGCCCCAGCATTTT. Residues: CASDSPGSNQPQHF.

This clonotype was recorded many times. This chain links TRBV15 with TRBJ2-2; D not certain. This CDR3 is built from 14 residues. The V end lost 0 bases, the J end lost 5 bases, and 7 bases lay between the germline ends. Germline loops: CDR1 LNHNV, CDR2 YYDKDF (reference sequence). The CDR3 nucleotides are TGTGCCACCAGCAGAGAGTACAGAACCGGGGAGCTGTTTTTT. Protein: CATSREYRTGELFF.

In its sample, this clonotype was seen many times. The V gene is TRBV7-9, the J gene TRBJ2-3; maybe TRBD2 (5 bases). The germline V gene encodes CDR1 SEHNR and CDR2 FQNEAQ (reference sequence). Trimming stripped 4 bases from V and 2 bases from J, with 13 bases between. The CDR3 spans 15 residues. CDR3 loop: CASSSGITSTDTQYF. DNA of the CDR3: TGTGCCAGCAGCTCGGGGATCACCTCCACAGATACGCAGTATTTT.

This clonotype was counted only a few times. The chain uses TRBV2 and TRBJ2-2; D uncertain. The CDR3 has 12 amino acids. V lost 0 bases and J 9 bases, leaving 5 bases between the germline ends. Germline CDR1 SNHLY, CDR2 FYNNEI. CDR3 sequence (DNA): TGTGCCAGCAGTGAAGCGGCCCGGGAGCTGTTTTTT. The encoded protein is CASSEAARELFF.

At least ten counts were recorded for this clonotype. The DNA for the CDR3 is TGTGCCAGCAGTAAACAGGGGGTGCAAGAGACCCAGTACTTC. Encoded protein: CASSKQGVQETQYF. This chain joins TRBV28 and TRBJ2-5; 8 nucleotides align to TRBD1. The V gene end was trimmed by 5 bases and the J gene end by 2 bases; junction bases not matched to a gene: 4. From germline, CDR1 is MDHEN and CDR2 SYDVKM. There are 14 residues in the CDR3. Full variable domain (missing parts from reference TRBV28 and TRBJ2-5): DVKVTQSSRYLVKRTGEKVFLECVQDMDHENMFWYRQDPGLGLRLIYFSYDVKMKEKGDIPEGYSVSREKKERFSLILESASTNQTSMYLCASSKQGVQETQYFGPGTRLLVL.

About this clonotype itself: With a much larger clone just one base away, this may be a read error. The chain is built from TRBV29-1 and TRBJ1-2; maybe TRBD1 (6 bases). Germline CDR1 is SQVTM and CDR2 is ANQGSEA. CDR3 length: 13 amino acids. Trimming took off 4 bases at V and 3 bases at J, with 12 bases between the two ends. CDR3 DNA: TGCAGCGTTGTATCGGGGGCAGACTATGGCTACACCTTC. It encodes CSVVSGADYGYTF.

For this clonotype: Mismatch with germline at one junction end may stem from a read error. The genes are TRBV7-9 and TRBJ2-2; the D call may be TRBD1 or TRBD2 (5 bases each). CDR3 size: 18 residues. Germline assignment: CDR1 SEHNR and CDR2 FQNEAQ (reference sequence). The CDR3 coding sequence is TGTACCAGCAGCCCCCGGGGCGGAGAGGCCTCGAACACCGGGGAGCTGTTTTTT. It encodes CTSSPRGGEASNTGELFF.

The CDR3 region is CASSLGSGPYNEQFF. The CDR3 bases are TGTGCCAGCAGCTTGGGTAGCGGGCCTTACAATGAGCAGTTCTTC. V usage is TRBV7-3 and J usage is TRBJ2-1, with 7 bases identical to TRBD2. After removal of 3 bases from V and 4 bases from J, the junction contained 6 bases not matched to a gene. Germline loops: CDR1 SGHTA, CDR2 FQGTGA. This CDR3 has 15 residues.

This clonotype was seen only a few times. The chain employs TRBV5-6 and TRBJ1-5; D might be TRBD1 (5 bases). This CDR3 is built from 16 residues. Trimming removed 3 bases from V and 1 base from J, with 14 bases in between. From germline, CDR1 is SGHDT and CDR2 YYEEEE. CDR3 coding DNA: TGTGCCAGCAGCTCAACGGGACTTCTGAGCAATCAGCCCCAGCATTTT. This encodes CASSSTGLLSNQPQHF.

There are many counts of this clonotype. CDR3 loop: CASRILALTSYNEQFF. CDR3 DNA sequence: TGTGCCAGCAGAATATTAGCGCTTACCTCCTACAATGAGCAGTTCTTC. The chain employs TRBV6-1 and TRBJ2-1; perhaps TRBD2 as D (5 bases). V lost 6 bases and J 0 bases, leaving 15 bases between the germline ends. The CDR3 has 16 amino acids. CDR1 and CDR2 (germline): MNHNS, SASEGT.

This clonotype was found a few times. The V and J genes are TRBV6-5 and TRBJ1-2; D is undetermined. The CDR3 is made up of 16 amino acids. The V gene lost 2 bases and the J gene lost 4 bases, with 17 bases spanning the gap. Germline CDR1 reads MNHEY; CDR2 reads SVGAGI. CDR3 region: CASSYDPNNVPYGYTF. The CDR3 nucleotides are TGTGCCAGCAGTTACGATCCAAACAACGTACCCTATGGCTACACCTTC.

The chain joins TRBV19 to TRBJ2-5; 8 positions agree with TRBD1. CDR3 length: 14 residues. Trimming at V came to 8 bases and at J to 5 bases, leaving 10 bases not matched to a gene. The V gene's germline CDR1 is LNHDA and CDR2 SQIVND (reference sequence). CDR3 nucleotides: TGTGCCAGTCGCAACTCAGGGGGCGCCGAGACCCAGTACTTC. Amino acid sequence: CASRNSGGAETQYF.